This T cell receptor beta chain emerged from a study of quantifying T cell responses using KT2 cells. Whole-study context: RNA was reverse transcribed with TCR alpha and beta constant-region primers. A predetermined fluorescence threshold ended the second PCR, run as a qPCR.

Points from the study as a whole: Input KT2 cell number predicted KT2 alpha and beta sequence counts linearly over several orders of magnitude.

Worth noting for this clonotype: What it recognizes is unknown.

KT2 cells were mixed with fixed PBMC numbers at varying ratios. Germline assignment: CDR1 MNHEY and CDR2 SMNVEV (reference sequence). The ends were cut back, 8 bases at V and 4 bases at J, with 27 bases in the middle. CDR3 length: 18 residues. A single-stranded UMI oligo with SP2 sequence was ligated to cDNA 3' ends. First-round PCR used three to five cycles and beta primers RC1.1 and RC1.2 covering TRBC1 and TRBC2. One entry per CDR3 protein results from TCRdb running MiXCR on the UMI-ligation and nested PCR reads. The data hold about 32,000 distinct CDR3 sequences, with 7.3% observed a single time. This sequence originates from a human donor. This chain uses TRBV27 with TRBJ2-1, with D perhaps matching TRBD2 (6 bases). Material for sequencing was PBMCs spiked with cells of the T cell clone KT2. CDR3: CASDTWEAGGGGYNEQFF. Here the CDR3 DNA reads TGTGCCAGCGACACTTGGGAGGCCGGTGGCGGAGGTTACAATGAGCAGTTCTTC.